This TCR beta chain was sequenced in a study of technical replicates of blood from a handful of donors. Clones were sequenced by immunoSEQ multiplex PCR, and TCRdb holds only the in-frame ones, with some missing. Among just over 95,000 clones listed, approximately 96% were seen once. Sequencing used T cells isolated from PBMCs. This sequence originates from a human donor in good health.

The CDR3 region has the DNA TGCGCCAGCAGCAGGGGGCCCGGAGGGGATTTCTTT. This translates into CASSRGPGGDFF. This chain joins TRBV5-1 and TRBJ1-1; 7 bases agree with TRBD1. The germline V gene encodes CDR1 SGHRS and CDR2 YFSETQ. The CDR3 is 12 amino acids. The J segment lost 13 bases and the V segment lost 4 bases, leaving 10 bases of the junction unmatched.